The 27 T cell receptor beta chains reported below all come from one sample, sequenced in a study of Ad26.COV2.S vaccination and SARS-CoV-2 variants. Profiling relied on immunoSEQ multiplex PCR, and the TCRdb table lists in-frame clones only, not all of them. The table includes some 330,000 clones, 90% detected once. Indicated treatment: approximately 18 received Ad26.COV2.S at low or high dose, single or two shots; several received placebo; per-sample allocation not given. Samples were taken on day 63 after the first vaccine or placebo injection. This specimen consisted of peripheral blood, obtained in a trial of Ad26.COV2.S vaccine versus placebo. Source of these receptors: a person between 18 and 65 years old who received the Ad26.COV2.S COVID-19 vaccine or a placebo.

This chain uses TRBV2 with TRBJ1-5; D unclear. This CDR3 comprises 13 residues. In germline, CDR1 is SNHLY, CDR2 FYNNEI. V was shortened by 3 bases and J by 4 bases, with 7 bases between the two germline ends. As DNA, the CDR3 is TGTGCCAGCAGTGACGGTGGGAATCAGCCCCAGCATTTT. Translating gives CASSDGGNQPQHF.

The rearrangement joins TRBV11-2 to TRBJ1-1, with 7 bases that match TRBD1. Germline V gene data show CDR1 as SGHAT and CDR2 as FQNNGV. This CDR3 comprises 15 residues. V was pared by 3 bases and J by 0 bases, with 4 bases of the junction left unmatched. The CDR3 loop reads CASSLGTVLNTEAFF. The DNA for the CDR3 is TGTGCCAGCAGCTTGGGGACAGTCTTGAACACTGAAGCTTTCTTT.

This clone was seen just once. The chain joins TRBV18 to TRBJ1-6; D is possibly TRBD1 (5 bases). The CDR3 spans 15 residues. Germline values: CDR1 KGHSH, CDR2 LQKENI. Between the trimmed V and J ends, which lost 3 bases and 5 bases, there was a span of 11 bases. Here the CDR3 DNA reads TGTGCCAGCTCACCTGGGACTCCAAATAATTCACCCCTCCACTTT. This encodes CASSPGTPNNSPLHF.

The rearrangement uses TRBV19 and TRBJ1-1, with no clear D. Germline CDR1 is LNHDA and CDR2 is SQIVND (reference sequence). V was cut by 7 bases and J by 5 bases, with 20 bases left in between. CDR3 length: 15 residues. This CDR3 is CASNPGPRYGTEAFF. The DNA for the CDR3 is TGTGCCAGTAACCCTGGACCCCGGTATGGGACTGAAGCTTTCTTT.

The chain employs TRBV27 and TRBJ2-4, with TRBD2 matching 8 bases. The CDR3 is 18 amino acids. Per germline, CDR1 MNHEY and CDR2 SMNVEV (reference sequence). Germline trimming cut 6 bases from V and 6 bases from J; bases unmatched to any gene: 19. As DNA, the CDR3 is TGTGCCAGCAGACCTCCCTTTCTTAGCGGGGTGGGCGGAAACATTCAGTACTTC. Its protein product is CASRPPFLSGVGGNIQYF.

This chain links TRBV11-2 with TRBJ1-1; the D gene is possibly TRBD1 (5 bases). V lost 5 bases, J lost 1 base, and 8 bases lay in between. CDR1 SGHAT and CDR2 FQNNGV come from the germline V gene. The CDR3 is 13 residues long. The CDR3 sequence: CASSRRGNTEAFF. In DNA, the CDR3 is TGTGCCAGCAGCCGGAGGGGGAACACTGAAGCTTTCTTT.

This rearrangement joins TRBV4-1 to TRBJ2-1; 7 positions match TRBD1. Germline V gives CDR1 MGHRA, CDR2 YSYEKL. The CDR3 totals 15 residues. V lost 5 bases and J lost 3; bases outside the gene matches: 7. The CDR3 bases are TGCGCCAGCAGCTACCGGGACAGAAACTACAATGAGCAGTTCTTC. It encodes CASSYRDRNYNEQFF.

V is TRBV19 and J is TRBJ2-1; D unresolved. The germline V gene encodes CDR1 LNHDA and CDR2 SQIVND (reference sequence). CDR3 length: 15 amino acids. V was clipped by 6 bases and J by 4 bases, with 16 bases between them. CDR3 sequence: CASSPAANLYNEQFF. The CDR3 DNA reads TGTGCCAGTAGCCCAGCAGCTAATCTTTACAATGAGCAGTTCTTC.

The chain links TRBV5-1 to TRBJ1-2; D remains ambiguous. V was shortened by 0 bases and J by 8 bases, with 23 bases between the two germline ends. This CDR3 comprises 17 residues. The germline V gene encodes CDR1 SGHRS and CDR2 YFSETQ. For the CDR3, the DNA is TGCGCCAGCAGCTTGGCCCGGGCAGAAACGGCGGGAGGGGGCTACACCTTC. Its protein is CASSLARAETAGGGYTF.

J is TRBJ2-1 and V is TRBV11-2; tentatively, D is TRBD1 or TRBD2 (5 bases each). With 5 bases removed from V and 6 bases from J, the gap between germline ends came to 14 bases. This CDR3 spans 14 amino acids. Germline V lookup: CDR1 SGHAT, CDR2 FQNNGV. This CDR3 is CASSPVTGRNEQFF. The CDR3 nucleotides read TGTGCCAGCAGCCCAGTCACGGGGCGCAATGAGCAGTTCTTC.

The chain has TRBV6-5 and TRBJ2-1, with 8 bases fitting TRBD2. This CDR3 is built from 16 residues. Per the germline V gene, CDR1 is MNHEY and CDR2 is SVGAGI. With V trimmed by 2 bases and J by 5 bases, 8 bases remained unmatched. CDR3 bases: TGTGCCAGCAGTTACGCTGGGACTAGGGGGAACAATGAGCAGTTCTTC. As protein: CASSYAGTRGNNEQFF.

The table lists this clone with a count of one. J is TRBJ2-7 and V is TRBV11-1, with 7 bases aligning to TRBD1. This CDR3 spans 13 amino acids. Trimming at V came to 1 base and at J to 6 bases, leaving 3 bases not matched to a gene. CDR1 SGHAT and CDR2 FQDESV come from the germline V gene (reference sequence). The chain's CDR3 is CASSLVQGCEQYF. CDR3 DNA: TGTGCCAGCAGCTTAGTACAGGGGTGCGAGCAGTACTTC.

The chain is built from TRBV30 and TRBJ1-2; tentative D call: TRBD1 (5 bases). CDR1 and CDR2 from the germline V gene are GTSNPN and SVGIG (reference sequence). V was trimmed by 4 bases and J by 2 bases, leaving 17 bases between them. The CDR3 loop spans 15 amino acids. In DNA form, the CDR3 reads TGTGCCTGGACCCGAAGGGCCAGGGTAAACTATGGCTACACCTTC. Amino acids: CAWTRRARVNYGYTF.

The chain couples TRBV11-2 to TRBJ2-3; D remains ambiguous. The CDR3 has 12 amino acids. Per the germline V gene, CDR1 is SGHAT and CDR2 is FQNNGV. Trimming pared 5 bases from V and 2 bases from J, leaving 5 bases between. CDR3 DNA sequence: TGTGCCAGCAGCCGGAACACAGATACGCAGTATTTT. It specifies CASSRNTDTQYF. The entire variable domain, with the rest obtained from reference TRBV11-2 and TRBJ2-3, is as follows: EAGVAQSPRYKIIEKRQSVAFWCNPISGHATLYWYQQILGQGPKLLIQFQNNGVVDDSQLPKDRFSAERLKGVDSTLKIQPAKLEDSAVYLCASSRNTDTQYFGPGTRLTVL.

This clone was recorded only once. The gene calls are TRBV9 and TRBJ1-2; 9 bases line up with TRBD1. V gave up 6 bases and J gave up 4 bases; unmatched junction bases: 19. Germline assignment: CDR1 SGDLS and CDR2 YYNGEE. CDR3 length equals 18 residues. In DNA, the CDR3 is TGTGCCAGCAATTCACCGGGACAGGGTATCTTGGACCTCTATGGCTACACCTTC. The encoded protein is CASNSPGQGILDLYGYTF.

This clone was seen a single time. V usage is TRBV13 and J usage is TRBJ1-1; 9 bases match TRBD1. The CDR3 loop spans 16 amino acids. V lost 1 base to trimming and J lost 0 bases; unmatched junction nucleotides: 3. Germline CDR1 and CDR2: PRHDT and FYEKMQ (reference sequence). This CDR3 reads CASSLDRGRMNTEAFF. DNA for the CDR3: TGTGCCAGCAGCTTAGACAGGGGGCGTATGAACACTGAAGCTTTCTTT.

V is TRBV5-1 and J is TRBJ2-5; 10 bases align to TRBD2. Germline V CDR1 and CDR2: SGHRS, YFSETQ. This CDR3 region has 15 residues. V gave up 0 bases and J gave up 3 bases; unmatched junction bases: 2. The CDR3 nucleotides read TGCGCCAGCAGCTTGGCCCTAGCGGGGGAAGAGACCCAGTACTTC. This codes for CASSLALAGEETQYF.

The rearrangement joins TRBV18 to TRBJ2-1; TRBD1 matches at 10 bases. The CDR3 loop spans 14 amino acids. The germline V gene has CDR1 KGHSH and CDR2 LQKENI. Germline trimming cut 8 bases from V and 3 bases from J; bases unmatched to any gene: 4. The CDR3 sequence is CASTRDRGYNEQFF. CDR3 DNA: TGTGCCAGCACACGGGACAGGGGCTACAATGAGCAGTTCTTC.

This chain uses TRBV13 with TRBJ1-1, with 9 positions matching TRBD1. Germline trimming cut 5 bases from V and 8 bases from J; bases unmatched to any gene: 9. The CDR3 loop spans 14 amino acids. Per the germline V gene, CDR1 is PRHDT and CDR2 is FYEKMQ (reference sequence). The DNA for the CDR3 is TGTGCCAGCAGCCGTTCCGGGACAGGGAGGGAAGCTTTCTTT. It translates to CASSRSGTGREAFF.

The chain combines TRBV19 with TRBJ2-2; 10 positions match TRBD2. The CDR3 is 17 amino acids. The germline V gene encodes CDR1 LNHDA and CDR2 SQIVND (reference sequence). With 3 bases clipped from V and 6 bases from J, the junction kept 10 bases outside the gene matches. DNA of the CDR3: TGTGCCAGTAGTATCACGGCTAGCGGGAGTTCCGCCGGGGAGCTGTTTTTT. Amino acids: CASSITASGSSAGELFF.

The V call is TRBV4-3, the J call TRBJ1-1, with TRBD1 matching over 8 bases. The V and J ends lost 3 bases and 1 base, in that order; junction bases with no gene match: 7. Germline V gene data show CDR1 as LGHNA and CDR2 as YSLEER. This CDR3 region has 16 residues. In nucleotides, the CDR3 is TGCGCCAGCAGCCAGAACCCGCAGGGGGCGAACACTGAAGCTTTCTTT. It yields the protein CASSQNPQGANTEAFF.

This clone was seen just once. The V call is TRBV7-3, the J call TRBJ2-5; D is possibly TRBD1 or TRBD2 (5 bases each). The ends were cut back, 3 bases at V and 1 base at J, with 12 bases in the middle. CDR3 length: 15 residues. The V gene's germline CDR1 is SGHTA and CDR2 FQGTGA. CDR3 sequence reads: CASSLQAGSQETQYF. Written as DNA, the CDR3 is TGTGCCAGCAGCTTGCAGGCAGGGAGCCAAGAGACCCAGTACTTC. The full variable domain, completed using reference TRBV7-3 and TRBJ2-5, is GAGVSQTPSNKVTEKGKYVELRCDPISGHTALYWYRQSLGQGPEFLIYFQGTGAADDSGLPNDRFFAVRPEGSVSTLKIQRTERGDSAVYLCASSLQAGSQETQYFGPGTRLLVL.

A single count supports this clone. The CDR3 reads CASSRQGVFGQTEAFF. DNA for the CDR3: TGTGCCAGCAGCCGACAGGGGGTGTTCGGGCAAACTGAAGCTTTCTTT. The V gene is TRBV5-4, the J gene TRBJ1-1, with 9 bases matching TRBD1. There are 16 residues in the CDR3. The V gene's germline CDR1 is SGHNT and CDR2 YYREEE (reference sequence). V gave up 4 bases and J gave up 5 bases; unmatched junction bases: 12.

This chain connects TRBV6-2 or TRBV6-3 to TRBJ1-5, with D perhaps TRBD1 (6 bases). Trimming cost V 2 bases and J 1 base, with 15 bases left between them. Germline V gene sequence: CDR1 MNHEY, CDR2 SVGEGT. This CDR3 has 17 residues. The CDR3 nucleotides are TGTGCCAGCAGTTACCGCTCCGGGGGCACGAGCAATCAGCCCCAGCATTTT. This sequence encodes CASSYRSGGTSNQPQHF.

This chain joins TRBV19 and TRBJ2-7; D is possibly TRBD1 (6 bases). Between the trimmed V and J ends, which lost 5 bases and 6 bases, there was a span of 20 bases. Germline CDR1 LNHDA, CDR2 SQIVND (reference sequence). The length of the CDR3 is 15 residues. The CDR3 region is CASSLQGQPPGEQYF. In DNA form, the CDR3 reads TGTGCCAGTAGTTTACAAGGACAGCCGCCTGGCGAGCAGTACTTC.

The rearrangement links TRBV28 to TRBJ1-2; 9 bases fit TRBD1. The CDR3 has 17 residues. Trimming took 8 bases from V and 1 from J; bases not matched to a gene: 14. The germline V gene encodes CDR1 MDHEN and CDR2 SYDVKM. In DNA form, the CDR3 reads TGTGCCAGCGCGGGTGGGACAGGGCTGGTGGGTAACTATGGCTACACCTTC. Translation gives CASAGGTGLVGNYGYTF.

The table lists this clone with a few counts. This rearrangement joins TRBV19 to TRBJ2-6, with D tentatively TRBD2 (6 bases). CDR3 length: 15 residues. CDR1 is LNHDA and CDR2 is SQIVND in the germline V gene (reference sequence). Trimming pared 7 bases from V and 0 bases from J, leaving 10 bases between. The CDR3 reads CASTSDRSGANVLTF. The CDR3, as DNA: TGTGCCAGTACTAGCGACCGCTCTGGGGCCAACGTCCTGACTTTC.